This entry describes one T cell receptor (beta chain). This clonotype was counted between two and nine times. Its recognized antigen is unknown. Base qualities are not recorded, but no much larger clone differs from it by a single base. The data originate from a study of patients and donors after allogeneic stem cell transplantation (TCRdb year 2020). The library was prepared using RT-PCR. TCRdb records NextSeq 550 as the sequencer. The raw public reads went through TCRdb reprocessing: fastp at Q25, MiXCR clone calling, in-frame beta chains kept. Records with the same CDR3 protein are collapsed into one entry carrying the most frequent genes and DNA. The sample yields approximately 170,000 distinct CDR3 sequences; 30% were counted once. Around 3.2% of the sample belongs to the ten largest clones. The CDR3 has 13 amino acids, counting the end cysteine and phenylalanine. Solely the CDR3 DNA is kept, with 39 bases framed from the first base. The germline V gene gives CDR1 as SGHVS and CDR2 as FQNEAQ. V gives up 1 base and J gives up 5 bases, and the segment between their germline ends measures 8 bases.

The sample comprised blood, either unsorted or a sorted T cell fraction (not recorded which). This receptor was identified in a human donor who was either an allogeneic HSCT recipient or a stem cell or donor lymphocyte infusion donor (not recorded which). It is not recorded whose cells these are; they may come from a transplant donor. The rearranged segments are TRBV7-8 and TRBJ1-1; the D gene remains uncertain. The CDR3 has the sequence CASSLGWETEAFF. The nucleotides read TGTGCCAGCAGCTTAGGGTGGGAAACTGAAGCTTTCTTT.